Listed below are T cell receptor beta chains from one sample, sequenced in a study of blood T cell repertoires in COVID-19. The method was immunoSEQ multiplex PCR; TCRdb's version includes in-frame clones alone and lacks a portion of them. The top ten hold approximately 1.6% of the sample, which has about 320,000 clones, around 89% seen once. Sample: peripheral blood. The receptors come from a woman aged 25 to 45 with COVID-19, enrolled during active disease. The CDR3 runs from the conserved cysteine through the conserved F or W. D genes are given only for firm matches. Not all rows give a size; the values are once, few, many and, for expanded clones, a class.

size,V,J,D,CDR3,DNA
-,TRBV4-1,TRBJ1-4,-,CASSQGVGGNYEKLFF,TGCGCCAGCAGCCAAGGTGTCGGAGGGAACTATGAAAAACTGTTTTTT
once,TRBV12-3/TRBV12-4,TRBJ2-3,-,CASSRGYTQYF,TGTGCCAGCAGCCGCGGGTATACGCAGTATTTT
-,TRBV6-1,TRBJ2-5,TRBD1,CASSDDRGRLWETQYF,TGTGCCAGCAGTGATGACAGGGGGCGTTTGTGGGAGACCCAGTACTTC
once,TRBV9,TRBJ1-6,-,CASSVATTNSPLHF,TGTGCCAGCAGCGTAGCTACCACGAATTCACCCCTCCACTTT
-,TRBV4-2,TRBJ1-6,-,CASRHPGGFTLHF,TGTGCCAGCAGGCACCCCGGAGGCTTCACCCTCCACTTT
few,TRBV7-2,TRBJ2-2,TRBD2,CASSQTPRSGGASGELFF,TGTGCCAGCAGTCAAACCCCCCGTAGCGGGGGGGCCTCCGGGGAGCTGTTTTTT
few,TRBV2,TRBJ1-2,-,CASSEGEGYYGYTF,TGTGCCAGCAGTGAAGGTGAGGGCTACTATGGCTACACCTTC
-,TRBV7-8,TRBJ2-3,-,CASSFLSERDTQYF,TGTGCCAGCAGCTTTCTTTCTGAGAGAGATACGCAGTATTTT
-,TRBV28,TRBJ1-2,-,CASRPGQIRGSGYTF,TGTGCCAGCAGGCCCGGACAGATCCGCGGCTCTGGCTACACCTTC
-,TRBV30,TRBJ1-6,TRBD1,CAWSVILDRGTYNSPLHF,TGTGCCTGGAGTGTCATATTGGACAGGGGGACCTATAATTCACCCCTCCACTTT
-,TRBV28,TRBJ2-5,TRBD2,CASSPGGLAGGEETQYF,TGTGCCAGCAGTCCAGGTGGACTAGCGGGGGGGGAAGAGACCCAGTACTTC
-,TRBV5-1,TRBJ2-1,TRBD2,CASSLTSGVYNEQFF,TGCGCCAGCAGCTTAACTAGCGGGGTATACAATGAGCAGTTCTTC
-,TRBV15,TRBJ2-5,TRBD2,CATSRGEGLQETQYF,TGTGCCACCAGCAGAGGAGAGGGACTACAAGAGACCCAGTACTTC
-,TRBV5-6,TRBJ1-3,TRBD1,CASSFRLTGSGNTIYF,TGTGCCAGCAGCTTTCGATTGACAGGGTCTGGAAACACCATATATTTT
-,TRBV18,TRBJ1-1,-,CASSNTAGGAFF,TGTGCCAGCTCAAACACCGCCGGGGGAGCTTTCTTT
-,TRBV2,TRBJ1-1,TRBD1,CASSGQGGGGAEAFF,TGTGCCAGCAGTGGACAGGGTGGAGGGGGCGCTGAAGCTTTCTTT
-,TRBV10-3,TRBJ1-2,-,CATAGRQDSGYTF,TGTGCCACGGCGGGCAGACAGGACTCGGGCTACACCTTC
few,TRBV6-5,TRBJ1-3,-,CASSYGLRAGNTIYF,TGTGCCAGCAGTTACGGGCTGAGGGCTGGAAACACCATATATTTT
-,TRBV30,TRBJ2-3,TRBD1,CAWSGDRGSDTQYF,TGTGCCTGGAGTGGAGACAGGGGAAGCGATACGCAGTATTTT
once,TRBV6-5,TRBJ1-6,-,CASSYSKQGGNSPLHF,TGTGCCAGCAGTTACTCGAAACAGGGTGGAAATTCACCCCTCCACTTT
-,TRBV6-2/TRBV6-3,TRBJ1-3,TRBD1,CASSTWTGGNTIYF,TGTGCCAGCAGTACTTGGACAGGTGGAAACACCATATATTTT
-,TRBV2,TRBJ2-3,TRBD1,CASSPGTGSTDTQYF,TGTGCCAGCAGCCCCGGGACAGGGAGCACAGATACGCAGTATTTT
-,TRBV5-4,TRBJ2-5,-,CASSPGQRGGETQYF,TGTGCCAGCAGCCCCGGACAGAGAGGTGGGGAGACCCAGTACTTC
-,TRBV5-6,TRBJ1-1,-,CASSWGLGGPTEAFF,TGTGCCAGCAGCTGGGGGTTGGGGGGTCCCACTGAAGCTTTCTTT
-,TRBV13,TRBJ2-1,-,CASREQGYNEQFF,TGTGCCAGCAGAGAGCAGGGTTACAATGAGCAGTTCTTC
-,TRBV12-5,TRBJ1-3,-,CASGLRLGSSGNTIYF,TGTGCTAGTGGTTTGCGGCTAGGGAGCTCTGGAAACACCATATATTTT
-,TRBV11-2,TRBJ1-6,-,CASSLVPGSNSPLHF,TGTGCCAGCAGCTTAGTGCCAGGATCAAATTCACCCCTCCACTTT
-,TRBV7-8,TRBJ2-1,TRBD1,CASSGRDRGNNEQFF,TGTGCCAGCAGCGGGAGGGACAGGGGTAACAATGAGCAGTTCTTC
-,TRBV4-1,TRBJ1-2,-,CASSQEVSGGSGYTF,TGCGCCAGCAGCCAAGAAGTGTCGGGAGGTTCGGGCTACACCTTC
-,TRBV3-1/TRBV3-2,TRBJ2-6,TRBD2,CASSQNGGLVLTF,TGTGCCAGCAGCCAGAACGGGGGGTTGGTCCTGACTTTC
once,TRBV7-3,TRBJ1-1,-,CASRRQGNMNTEAFF,TGTGCCAGCAGGCGGCAGGGGAACATGAACACTGAAGCTTTCTTT
-,TRBV5-1,TRBJ2-3,-,CATRRERGTDTQYF,TGCGCCACCCGGCGTGAGCGTGGCACAGATACGCAGTATTTT
-,TRBV5-4,TRBJ1-3,-,CASSLGRGSGNTIYF,TGTGCCAGCAGCTTGGGCAGGGGTTCTGGAAACACCATATATTTT
-,TRBV5-5,TRBJ1-2,-,CASSLGGAQYYGYTF,TGTGCCAGCAGCTTGGGTGGGGCACAATACTATGGCTACACCTTC
-,TRBV2,TRBJ1-5,-,CASKITQGPQHF,TGTGCCAGCAAAATCACCCAGGGGCCCCAGCATTTT
-,TRBV7-9,TRBJ1-3,-,CASSLFRLRDSGNTIYF,TGTGCCAGCAGCTTATTTCGCCTGAGGGACTCTGGAAACACCATATATTTT
-,TRBV10-2,TRBJ2-1,-,CASSEWAGNEQFF,TGCGCCAGCAGTGAGTGGGCGGGCAATGAGCAGTTCTTC
-,TRBV5-6,TRBJ2-2,-,CASSLYSGDTGELFF,TGTGCCAGCAGCTTATATTCGGGGGACACCGGGGAGCTGTTTTTT
-,TRBV11-3,TRBJ1-6,TRBD1,CASSYEGGVNSPLHF,TGTGCCAGCAGTTATGAAGGGGGCGTGAATTCACCCCTCCACTTT
-,TRBV9,TRBJ2-5,-,CASSARVGVQETQYF,TGTGCCAGCAGCGCTCGAGTGGGAGTTCAAGAGACCCAGTACTTC
-,TRBV5-1,TRBJ2-1,TRBD1,CASSFQTGTADYNEQFF,TGCGCCAGCAGCTTCCAAACCGGGACAGCCGATTACAATGAGCAGTTCTTC
few,TRBV6-2/TRBV6-3,TRBJ1-5,TRBD1,CASSYGQGGWSNQPQHF,TGTGCCAGCAGTTACGGACAGGGGGGATGGAGCAATCAGCCCCAGCATTTT
-,TRBV12-3/TRBV12-4,TRBJ1-4,-,CASSLAGGEKLFF,TGTGCCAGCAGTTTAGCCGGGGGAGAAAAACTGTTTTTT
few,TRBV11-2,TRBJ2-2,-,CASRGMTGELFF,TGTGCCAGCAGGGGCATGACCGGGGAGCTGTTTTTT
-,TRBV7-9,TRBJ2-5,TRBD2,CASSPHPGLAGGPKETQYF,TGTGCCAGCAGCCCGCACCCGGGACTAGCGGGGGGTCCAAAAGAGACCCAGTACTTC
-,TRBV4-1,TRBJ2-1,TRBD1,CASSQEGTVSYNEQFF,TGCGCCAGCAGCCAAGAGGGGACAGTCTCCTACAATGAGCAGTTCTTC
-,TRBV7-8,TRBJ2-3,-,CASSLFGGDTQYF,TGTGCCAGCAGCTTATTTGGCGGGGATACGCAGTATTTT
-,TRBV6-2/TRBV6-3,TRBJ1-2,-,CASSLQGGYTF,TGTGCCAGCAGTTTGCAGGGTGGCTACACCTTC
-,TRBV2,TRBJ1-4,-,CASRDRLNEKLFF,TGTGCCAGCAGAGACAGACTTAATGAAAAACTGTTTTTT
-,TRBV19,TRBJ1-2,TRBD1,CASSIQPGQGVNYGYTF,TGTGCCAGTAGTATCCAGCCGGGACAGGGGGTGAACTATGGCTACACCTTC
once,TRBV19,TRBJ1-5,-,CASSRMTTDQHF,TGTGCCAGTAGCAGGATGACGACAGACCAGCATTTT
many,TRBV6-5,TRBJ2-1,-,CASTPGALFNEQFF,TGTGCCAGCACCCCAGGCGCCTTATTCAATGAGCAGTTCTTC
-,TRBV3-1/TRBV3-2,TRBJ2-7,TRBD1,CASSQDPGTGWPYEQYF,TGTGCCAGCAGCCAAGATCCGGGGACAGGGTGGCCTTACGAGCAGTACTTC